Listed below are T cell receptor beta chains from one sample, sequenced in a study of blood T cell repertoires in COVID-19. Profiled with immunoSEQ multiplex PCR; TCRdb holds only in-frame clones, not every one. This sample has tens of thousands of clones, with 70% to 90% found just once. Sequencing was done on a sample of peripheral blood. Receptor source: a woman of 80 years or more with acute or convalescent COVID-19. CDR3s include the opening cysteine and the closing phenylalanine or tryptophan. The D gene is left open where the match is weak. For some rows the clone size is stated as once, few or many, or as a class when expanded; others skip it.

abundance,d_gene,v_gene,j_gene,CDR3nt,CDR3aa
-,TRBD1,TRBV2,TRBJ1-4,TGTGCCAGCGATGGGCGGGGCAGGGGGAATGAAAAACTGTTTTTT,CASDGRGRGNEKLFF
-,-,TRBV7-9,TRBJ2-5,TGTGCCAGCAGCCCCCAGGAGACCCAGTACTTC,CASSPQETQYF
-,TRBD1,TRBV19,TRBJ2-2,TGTGCCAGTAGTACATCCGCCGGGACAGGGTGGACCGGGGAGCTGTTTTTT,CASSTSAGTGWTGELFF
once,-,TRBV5-1,TRBJ1-2,TGCGCCAGCAGCTTGGCGGGGTATTCGGGCTACACCTTC,CASSLAGYSGYTF
-,-,TRBV5-1,TRBJ2-1,TGCGCCAGCAGCTTTACAGGGAACAATGAGCAGTTCTTC,CASSFTGNNEQFF
-,-,TRBV6-6,TRBJ2-1,TGTGCCAGCAGTTATTACAGCTCCTACAATGAGCAGTTCTTC,CASSYYSSYNEQFF
few,-,TRBV11-3,TRBJ2-7,TGTGCCAGCAGCTTCCGACAGGTCTACGAGCAGTACTTC,CASSFRQVYEQYF
-,-,TRBV12-3/TRBV12-4,TRBJ1-1,TGTGCCAGCAGTTTTTTACGGGAAAAAGCTTTCTTT,CASSFLREKAFF
-,TRBD2,TRBV18,TRBJ2-5,TGTGCCAGCTCACCTCCGGGACTAGGGGAAGAGACCCAGTACTTC,CASSPPGLGEETQYF
-,-,TRBV3-1/TRBV3-2,TRBJ1-1,TGTGCCAGCAGCCAAGTTTCGACAGTACTGAACACTGAAGCTTTCTTT,CASSQVSTVLNTEAFF
-,-,TRBV2,TRBJ1-2,TGTGCCAGCAGTCCAGACAGGAACTATGGCTACACCTTC,CASSPDRNYGYTF
-,TRBD1,TRBV18,TRBJ2-7,TGTGCCAGCTCACGAGGCAGGGGGCGCGAGTACGAGCAGTACTTC,CASSRGRGREYEQYF
-,-,TRBV21-1,TRBJ2-7,TGTGCCAGCAGCGAGCAGGGGGCTGGAGGGAACGAGCAGTACTTC,CASSEQGAGGNEQYF
-,TRBD1,TRBV7-9,TRBJ2-2,TGTGCCAGCAGCTTAGGTCGGGACAGGGGGCTTAACACCGGGGAGCTGTTTTTT,CASSLGRDRGLNTGELFF
few,-,TRBV2,TRBJ2-2,TGTGCCAGCAGTGCAGGGATGGCCGGGGAGCTGTTTTTT,CASSAGMAGELFF
-,-,TRBV19,TRBJ1-5,TGTGCCAGTAGTATGGACAGAGATTATAGCAATCAGCCCCAGCATTTT,CASSMDRDYSNQPQHF
-,TRBD2,TRBV3-1/TRBV3-2,TRBJ2-2,TGTGCCAGCAGCGTGACTAGCGGGGTTAACACCGGGGAGCTGTTTTTT,CASSVTSGVNTGELFF
-,TRBD2,TRBV7-8,TRBJ2-5,TGTGCCAGCAGCTTAAATCTAGCGGACCTACAAGAGACCCAGTACTTC,CASSLNLADLQETQYF
-,-,TRBV19,TRBJ1-5,TGTGCCAGTAGTCCGACCCAGGGATACCAGCCCCAGCATTTT,CASSPTQGYQPQHF
-,-,TRBV20-1,TRBJ1-5,TGCAGTGCTAGTTTCCAGGGCTCCCAGGATCAGCCCCAGCATTTT,CSASFQGSQDQPQHF
-,-,TRBV7-2,TRBJ1-5,TGTGCCAGCAGCTTAGACGGGTCCAATCAGCCCCAGCATTTT,CASSLDGSNQPQHF
-,TRBD1,TRBV11-3,TRBJ2-7,TGTGCCAGCAGCTTGACAGGGTTGGGCGAGCAGTACTTC,CASSLTGLGEQYF
-,-,TRBV18,TRBJ2-2,TGTGCCAGCTCACCGAGCACAGGGAACACCGGGGAGCTGTTTTTT,CASSPSTGNTGELFF
-,TRBD1,TRBV6-5,TRBJ2-7,TGTGCCAGCAGTTACTTTTCCGGGACAGGGTTCTACGAGCAGTACTTC,CASSYFSGTGFYEQYF
once,-,TRBV19,TRBJ2-3,TGTGCCAGTAGTTTACAGGGTTCCACAGATACGCAGTATTTT,CASSLQGSTDTQYF
few,TRBD2,TRBV19,TRBJ2-3,TGTGCCAGTAGTATAGATCCCGGGGGGGGCCTCGATACGCAGTATTTT,CASSIDPGGGLDTQYF
-,TRBD2,TRBV29-1,TRBJ2-3,TGCAGCGTTAGGGCCGGGACTACCATCACAGATACGCAGTATTTT,CSVRAGTTITDTQYF
few,-,TRBV4-2,TRBJ1-2,TGTGCCAGCAGCCAAGAAGACAGGAGGAGTGGTGGCTACACCTTC,CASSQEDRRSGGYTF
-,TRBD1,TRBV3-1/TRBV3-2,TRBJ1-2,TGTGCCAGCAGCCTTACCGGACAGGGAGCCGCGTCGGGTGGCTACACCTTC,CASSLTGQGAASGGYTF
-,TRBD1,TRBV3-1/TRBV3-2,TRBJ1-1,TGTGCCAGCAGCCAAGACTGGCAGGGGGGAAACACTGAAGCTTTCTTT,CASSQDWQGGNTEAFF
-,-,TRBV30,TRBJ1-2,TGTGCCTGGTCCGGGGGACTCTATGGCTACACCTTC,CAWSGGLYGYTF
-,TRBD1,TRBV10-3,TRBJ1-4,TGTGCCATCAGATGGACAGGCTTAGGGGAAAAACTGTTTTTT,CAIRWTGLGEKLFF
-,-,TRBV7-9,TRBJ1-1,TGTGCCAGCAGCTACGGGGGAACTGAAGCTTTCTTT,CASSYGGTEAFF
-,TRBD1,TRBV19,TRBJ2-7,TGTGCCAGTAGTAGGACAGGTCCCTCCTACGAGCAGTACTTC,CASSRTGPSYEQYF
-,TRBD1,TRBV19,TRBJ2-3,TGTGCCAGTAGTTGGACAGGCGCAGATACGCAGTATTTT,CASSWTGADTQYF
few,-,TRBV29-1,TRBJ2-2,TGCAGCGTTGGCGCCCTCACCGGGGAGCTGTTTTTT,CSVGALTGELFF
-,-,TRBV5-4,TRBJ2-1,TGTGCCAGCAGTATAACAGGGAGCTCCTACAATGAGCAGTTCTTC,CASSITGSSYNEQFF
-,-,TRBV6-5,TRBJ1-1,TGTGCCAGCAGTTACGAGCCCGGGGATGGGGACACTGAAGCTTTCTTT,CASSYEPGDGDTEAFF
-,-,TRBV10-2,TRBJ1-2,TGCGCCAGCAGTGAGCGTAGCCATGGCTACACCTTC,CASSERSHGYTF
-,TRBD2,TRBV9,TRBJ2-3,TGTGCCAGCAGCGAGGCCCTCGGACTAGCGGGCACAGATACGCAGTATTTT,CASSEALGLAGTDTQYF
-,-,TRBV11-3,TRBJ2-1,TGTGCCAGCAGCTTAGGATCCGGGGTTCCCTCCTACAATGAGCAGTTCTTC,CASSLGSGVPSYNEQFF
-,TRBD1,TRBV5-1,TRBJ2-1,TGCGCCAGCAGCGCAAACACGGACAGGCGGCTTGAGCAGTTCTTC,CASSANTDRRLEQFF
-,-,TRBV7-9,TRBJ1-6,TGTGCCAGCAGCTTAAGGACAGATGGTTCACCCCTCCACTTT,CASSLRTDGSPLHF
-,TRBD1,TRBV5-4,TRBJ1-3,TGTGCCAGCAGCGTGGGACAGGGGTCCTTCTCTGGAAACACCATATATTTT,CASSVGQGSFSGNTIYF
-,TRBD1,TRBV28,TRBJ1-2,TGTGCCAGCAGTCAAACCGGGACAGGGGGCGTTGGCTACACCTTC,CASSQTGTGGVGYTF
-,TRBD1,TRBV18,TRBJ2-5,TGTGCCAGCTCGCCTTACAGGGGGCAAGAGACCCAGTACTTC,CASSPYRGQETQYF
-,-,TRBV3-1/TRBV3-2,TRBJ2-7,TGTGCCAGCAGCCAGGGGGGTCTCGACTACTTC,CASSQGGLDYF
-,TRBD1,TRBV5-6,TRBJ2-5,TGTGCCAGCAGCTTGGACAGGGGGCGGCAAGAGACCCAGTACTTC,CASSLDRGRQETQYF
-,TRBD1,TRBV5-1,TRBJ2-7,TGCGCCAGCAGCTTAGAGCCGGGACAGGGGGCCTACGAGCAGTACTTC,CASSLEPGQGAYEQYF
-,-,TRBV6-5,TRBJ1-6,TGTGCCAGCAGAAGAGAGAGCTCCTATAATTCACCCCTCCACTTT,CASRRESSYNSPLHF
-,-,TRBV20-1,TRBJ1-2,TGCAGTGCTAGGGGAGGTAATGGCTACACCTTC,CSARGGNGYTF
-,TRBD1,TRBV18,TRBJ1-6,TGTGCCAGCTCACCCTTTCGTTCCGGGACAGGGGCGGATTCACCCCTCCACTTT,CASSPFRSGTGADSPLHF
few,TRBD1,TRBV6-1,TRBJ1-5,TGTGCCAGCAGTGAAGCGCCCGGGACAGGCAATCAGCCCCAGCATTTT,CASSEAPGTGNQPQHF
-,-,TRBV24-1,TRBJ2-2,TGTGCCACCAGTGCAGGCCTCGCGAACACCGGGGAGCTGTTTTTT,CATSAGLANTGELFF
-,TRBD1,TRBV16,TRBJ2-7,TGTGCCAGCAGCCATGTGACAGGGCTTTCCTACGAGCAGTACTTC,CASSHVTGLSYEQYF
once,TRBD1,TRBV6-5,TRBJ2-7,TGTGCCAGCAGTAGGGGACAGGGGGTGACCTACGAGCAGTACTTC,CASSRGQGVTYEQYF